This TCR beta chain was identified during a study of TIL therapy for anti-PD-1-resistant metastatic lung cancer. Study-wide context: Most patients had lung adenocarcinoma; a handful of tumors were EGFR-mutant, two ALK-rearranged; half smoked currently or formerly. General study results and limits: TIL clonotype persistence in blood showed no apparent association with response.

V was clipped by 5 bases and J by 4 bases, with 26 bases between them. This CDR3 comprises 18 residues. Germline V gene sequence: CDR1 SGHRS, CDR2 YFSETQ. Notes on this clone: What it binds is not known.

Sequencing used immunoSEQ v3. Profiled with immunoSEQ multiplex PCR; TCRdb holds only in-frame clones, not every one. This sample has tens of thousands of clones, with roughly 85% found just once. This sample's time point: pre-treatment sample, taken before nivolumab and TIL therapy. J is TRBJ2-3 and V is TRBV5-1; tentatively, D is TRBD1 or TRBD2 (8 bases each). Here the sequenced sample was blood, taken at baseline. This receptor was identified in a woman aged 25-80 years with non-small cell lung cancer. The CDR3, as DNA: TGCGCCAGCAGGCCTATACAGGGGGAAGCGGGGGAGGCAGATACGCAGTATTTT. Translated, it gives CASRPIQGEAGEADTQYF.